The 24 T cell receptor beta chains presented below share a single source sample, sequenced in a study of CD8+CD57+ T cells in acquired aplastic anemia. Genomic DNA constituted the template upon which TCR beta VDJ and CDR3 profiling was performed. In TCRdb, the reads were re-called with MiXCR into one record per CDR3 protein. This sample carries 86,000 or so distinct CDR3 sequences, under 50% of them seen once, and the ten largest clones take around 63%. Material: sorted CD4+, CD8+, or CD8+CD57+ T cells (not recorded which) from PBMCs. The receptors were sampled from a human donor in good health, serving as a control.

The CDR3 loop is CASSIGTSGGYEQYF. The CDR3 DNA reads as TGTGCCAGTAGTATAGGGACTAGCGGGGGGTACGAGCAGTACTTC. The rearrangement joins TRBV19 to TRBJ2-7; 14 nucleotides line up with TRBD2. This CDR3 region has 15 residues. V lost 1 base, J lost 4 bases, and 0 bases stayed unmatched. From germline, CDR1 is LNHDA and CDR2 SQIVND (reference sequence).

This clonotype was detected once. The chain uses TRBV29-1 and TRBJ2-7, with a possible D match to TRBD2 (5 bases). Per the germline V gene, CDR1 is SQVTM and CDR2 is ANQGSEA. The CDR3 has 14 residues. V was cut by 0 bases and J by 3 bases, with 12 bases left in between. The chain's CDR3 is CSVEDRWGDYEQYF. The CDR3 DNA reads TGCAGCGTTGAAGATCGTTGGGGAGACTACGAGCAGTACTTC.

The rearrangement links TRBV20-1 to TRBJ2-7; TRBD2 matches at 7 bases. The CDR3 consists of 15 residues. The V gene's germline CDR1 is DFQATT and CDR2 SNEGSKA (reference sequence). The J segment lost 3 bases and the V segment lost 2 bases, leaving 10 bases of the junction unmatched. The CDR3 bases are TGCAGTGCTAGACAGCGGGGAACGCCAGACTACGAGCAGTACTTC. Amino acid sequence: CSARQRGTPDYEQYF.

This clonotype was detected ten times or more. This chain connects TRBV7-9 to TRBJ1-2; the match to TRBD1 covers 7 bases. With 4 bases clipped from V and 7 bases from J, the junction kept 9 bases outside the gene matches. CDR1 SEHNR and CDR2 FQNEAQ come from the germline V gene (reference sequence). The CDR3 is 14 residues long. CDR3: CASSSTTGLGGYTF. Here the CDR3 DNA reads TGTGCCAGCAGCTCGACGACAGGGCTTGGTGGCTACACCTTC.

The chain uses TRBV14 and TRBJ2-1; the match to TRBD2 covers 7 bases. Trimming at V came to 0 bases and at J to 5 bases, leaving 4 bases not matched to a gene. The CDR3 spans 15 residues. The V gene's germline CDR1 is SGHDN and CDR2 FVKESK. The CDR3 DNA reads as TGTGCCAGCAGCCAAGATACTGGGGGGGACAATGAGCAGTTCTTC. Translation: CASSQDTGGDNEQFF.

The table lists this clonotype with a few counts. This rearrangement joins TRBV19 to TRBJ1-2, with 7 bases fitting TRBD1. The V gene end was trimmed by 3 bases and the J gene end by 8 bases; junction bases not matched to a gene: 6. The CDR3 sequence is 13 residues long. CDR1 is LNHDA, CDR2 SQIVND, per germline (reference sequence). CDR3 amino acids: CASSIEGAWGYTF. The CDR3 DNA reads TGTGCCAGTAGTATCGAGGGGGCATGGGGCTACACCTTC.

The V call is TRBV12-3 or TRBV12-4, the J call TRBJ1-1; 9 bases match TRBD1. Germline trimming cut 10 bases from V and 0 bases from J; bases unmatched to any gene: 3. The CDR3 contains 13 residues. CDR3 bases: TGTGCCACCGGACAGGGGATGAACACTGAAGCTTTCTTT. Translating it yields CATGQGMNTEAFF.

In the case of this clonotype: An end of the junction does not agree with germline; a read error may underlie this. The gene calls are TRBV11-1 and TRBJ2-3; 9 bases align to TRBD2. In germline, CDR1 is SGHAT, CDR2 FQDESV (reference sequence). This CDR3 spans 18 amino acids. The CDR3 nucleotides are TGTGCCAGCAGCTTATCCTGGGCAGCGCGGGGGGGCACAGATACGAAGTATTTT. Protein sequence: CASSLSWAARGGTDTKYF.

The CDR3 DNA reads TGTGCCACCAGCAGAGATACGGCACGTTGGGATGCGAACACTGAAGCTTTCTTT. Encoded protein: CATSRDTARWDANTEAFF. The chain combines TRBV15 with TRBJ1-1, with D uncertain. The V end was cut by 0 bases, the J end by 1 base, with 18 bases between. This CDR3 contains 18 residues. CDR1 and CDR2 from the germline V gene are LNHNV and YYDKDF (reference sequence).

This clonotype has only a few counts. V and J are TRBV15 and TRBJ2-1; D may match TRBD1 or TRBD2 (5 bases each). V was trimmed by 3 bases and J by 0 bases, leaving 9 bases between them. Germline V CDR1 and CDR2: LNHNV, YYDKDF (reference sequence). CDR3 length equals 15 residues. The CDR3, as DNA: TGTGCCACCAGCAGTGTTGGGACCTCCTACAATGAGCAGTTCTTC. It specifies CATSSVGTSYNEQFF.

The rearrangement links TRBV4-1 to TRBJ2-7; 13 bases align to TRBD2. The length of the CDR3 is 15 residues. V dropped 3 bases and J dropped 6; count of bases not matched to a gene: 5. Per the germline V gene, CDR1 is MGHRA and CDR2 is YSYEKL. The CDR3 DNA sequence: TGCGCCAGCAGCCAGGGCGGGACTAGCGGGACCGAGCAGTACTTC. Translated, it gives CASSQGGTSGTEQYF.

This clonotype showed up many times. The gene calls are TRBV15 and TRBJ2-1, with D hard to call. V lost 3 bases and J lost 9, with 9 bases in between. The V gene's germline CDR1 is LNHNV and CDR2 YYDKDF (reference sequence). CDR3 size: 12 residues. CDR3 nucleotides: TGTGCCACCAGCAGTCCTCTGGGTGAGCAGTTCTTC. This translates into CATSSPLGEQFF. The variable domain in full, with the rest retrieved from reference TRBV15 and TRBJ2-1, is DAMVIQNPRYQVTQFGKPVTLSCSQTLNHNVMYWYQQKSSQAPKLLFHYYDKDFNNEADTPDNFQSRRPNTSFCFLDIRSPGLGDTAMYLCATSSPLGEQFFGPGTRLTVL.

This clonotype was seen many times. The V call is TRBV20-1, the J call TRBJ2-2; D may be TRBD1 (6 bases). The V gene lost 6 bases and the J gene lost 7 bases, with 21 bases spanning the gap. The CDR3 has 15 amino acids. Per germline, CDR1 DFQATT and CDR2 SNEGSKA (reference sequence). Written as DNA, the CDR3 is TGCAGTGCAGCGACTCTACAGGGTTCGGGCGGGGAGCTGTTTTTT. It specifies CSAATLQGSGGELFF.

This clonotype has only a few counts. With a much larger clone just one base away, this may be a read error. This chain links TRBV20-1 with TRBJ1-1; D gene unclear. The CDR3 runs 14 residues. CDR1 is DFQATT and CDR2 is SNEGSKA in the germline V gene (reference sequence). For the CDR3, the DNA is TGCAGTGTTAGACTCTCCGGGTGGAACACTGAAGCTCTCTTT. It is translated as CSVRLSGWNTEALF.

This clonotype has just a few counts. CDR3 in DNA: TGCGCCAGCAGCCAAGATTCGTCAGGGCCTGGAAACACCATATATTTT. The encoded protein is CASSQDSSGPGNTIYF. The chain employs TRBV4-3 and TRBJ1-3; possibly TRBD1 for D (5 bases). The CDR3 is made up of 16 amino acids. In germline, CDR1 is LGHNA, CDR2 YSLEER. V gave up 0 bases and J gave up 2 bases, with 11 bases separating them.

This clonotype was detected ten times or more. This rearrangement joins TRBV19 to TRBJ1-1; a weak D match, TRBD1 (5 bases). V gave up 1 base and J gave up 1 base, with 10 bases separating them. Looked up from germline, CDR1 is LNHDA and CDR2 is SQIVND (reference sequence). The CDR3 has 15 residues. The CDR3 DNA is TGTGCCAGTAGTATAGGTGCAGGGAGGAACACTGAAGCTTTCTTT. Translating gives CASSIGAGRNTEAFF.

As for this clonotype: This clone may be a read error of a much larger clone one base away. V and J are TRBV27 and TRBJ2-7; D unresolved. Germline-derived CDR1 and CDR2 are MNHEY and SMNVEV (reference sequence). The CDR3 is made up of 12 amino acids. CDR3 loop: CASGSSTYEQHF. CDR3 coding DNA: TGTGCCAGCGGCTCCAGTACCTACGAGCAGCACTTC.

This clonotype was recorded many times. V is TRBV19 and J is TRBJ1-1; D is unclear. This CDR3 region has 13 residues. From germline, CDR1 is LNHDA and CDR2 SQIVND (reference sequence). Trimming removed 5 bases at V and 4 bases at J, with 11 bases between. CDR3 nucleotide sequence: TGTGCCAGTAGTTCGGGGTTAGGCACTGAAGCTTTCTTT. It translates to CASSSGLGTEAFF.

This clonotype was counted many times. The chain recombines TRBV2 with TRBJ2-5; TRBD2 is a possible D gene (6 bases). CDR1 SNHLY and CDR2 FYNNEI come from the germline V gene. V lost 6 bases and J lost 0, with 11 bases in between. This CDR3 is built from 14 residues. CDR3 sequence reads: CASSAGRYQETQYF. The CDR3 nucleotides read TGTGCCAGCAGCGCGGGACGGTACCAAGAGACCCAGTACTTC.

The chain joins TRBV5-3 to TRBJ1-3; D remains ambiguous. TRBV5-3 is marked as an open reading frame, function uncertain. CDR3 length: 12 residues. Trimming removed 8 bases at V and 8 bases at J, with 14 bases between. The CDR3, as DNA: TGTGCCAGCAGCCTCACTGGGGACACCATATATTTT. Translated: CASSLTGDTIYF.

V gene TRBV9 combines with J gene TRBJ1-1, with D unresolved. This CDR3 contains 14 residues. Trimming took off 3 bases at V and 0 bases at J, with 9 bases between the two ends. Germline CDR1 SGDLS, CDR2 YYNGEE. The CDR3 nucleotides read TGTGCCAGCAGCGCCGGCACAGTGAACACTGAAGCTTTCTTT. Amino acids: CASSAGTVNTEAFF.

This clonotype occurred many times. The chain has TRBV25-1 and TRBJ1-2; weak D call: TRBD1 (6 bases). V lost 6 bases and J lost 8, with 13 bases in between. This CDR3 contains 12 residues. Looked up from germline, CDR1 is MGHDK and CDR2 is SYGVNS. CDR3 in DNA: TGTGCCAGCAGCGCAGGGGTAAGGGGCTACACCTTC. Translating gives CASSAGVRGYTF.

This clonotype was found many times. V and J are TRBV6-5 and TRBJ1-2; TRBD1 is a possible D gene (6 bases). The CDR3 is 17 residues long. V lost 4 bases, J lost 0 bases, and 18 bases lay in between. Looked up from germline, CDR1 is MNHEY and CDR2 is SVGAGI. The CDR3 bases are TGTGCCAGCAGTTTAATTGTCGGGGGGCTGACTAACTATGGCTACACCTTC. Its translation is CASSLIVGGLTNYGYTF.

This clonotype was observed a few times. The V gene is TRBV18, the J gene TRBJ2-7; either TRBD1 or TRBD2 may supply D (5 bases each). V lost 3 bases, J lost 0 bases, and 18 bases lay in between. The CDR3 sequence is 17 residues long. The germline V gene has CDR1 KGHSH and CDR2 LQKENI. The CDR3 DNA reads as TGTGCCAGCTCACCTGACAGCGAGATAGAGGGCTCCTACGAGCAGTACTTC. It specifies CASSPDSEIEGSYEQYF.